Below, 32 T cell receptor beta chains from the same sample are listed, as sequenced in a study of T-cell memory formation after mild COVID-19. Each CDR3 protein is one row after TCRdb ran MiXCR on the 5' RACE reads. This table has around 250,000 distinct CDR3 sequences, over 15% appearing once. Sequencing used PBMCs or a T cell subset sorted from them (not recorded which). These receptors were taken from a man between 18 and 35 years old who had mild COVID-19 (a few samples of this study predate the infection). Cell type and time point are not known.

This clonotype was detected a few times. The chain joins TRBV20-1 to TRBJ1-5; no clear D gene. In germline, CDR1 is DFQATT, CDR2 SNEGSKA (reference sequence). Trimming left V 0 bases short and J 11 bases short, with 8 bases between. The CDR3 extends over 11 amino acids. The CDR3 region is CSARDRVAQHF. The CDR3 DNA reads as TGCAGTGCTAGAGATCGGGTAGCCCAGCATTTT.

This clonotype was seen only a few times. DNA of the CDR3: TGTGCCAGCAGTTTCGCCCCGGGGAGCTATGGCTACACCTTC. It specifies CASSFAPGSYGYTF. V gene TRBV6-2 or TRBV6-3 combines with J gene TRBJ1-2; D unclear. Trimming took off 4 bases at V and 4 bases at J, with 13 bases between the two ends. The CDR3 sequence is 14 residues long. Germline V gene data show CDR1 as MNHEY and CDR2 as SVGEGT.

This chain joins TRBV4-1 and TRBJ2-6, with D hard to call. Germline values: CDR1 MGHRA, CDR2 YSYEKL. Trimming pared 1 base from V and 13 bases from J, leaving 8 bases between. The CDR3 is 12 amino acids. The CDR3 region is CASSQGQGVLTF. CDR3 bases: TGCGCCAGCAGCCAAGGGCAAGGAGTCCTGACTTTC.

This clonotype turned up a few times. CDR3 residues: CAASGVLLDQPQHF. CDR3 DNA sequence: TGTGCCGCGTCAGGGGTCCTTTTGGATCAGCCCCAGCATTTT. V usage is TRBV10-3 and J usage is TRBJ1-5; possible D gene TRBD1, 6 bases. This CDR3 comprises 14 residues. V lost 11 bases and J lost 5, with 19 bases in between. Germline V CDR1 and CDR2: ENHRY, SYGVKD.

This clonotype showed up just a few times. The CDR3 DNA follows: TGTGCCAGCAGCCGCCGGGACAGGGGGCATGAGCAGTTCTTC. Its translation: CASSRRDRGHEQFF. This chain connects TRBV5-6 to TRBJ2-1, with TRBD1 matching over 12 bases. Germline-derived CDR1 and CDR2 are SGHDT and YYEEEE. This CDR3 is built from 14 residues. With 4 bases clipped from V and 8 bases from J, the junction kept 4 bases outside the gene matches. The full variable domain, in which reference TRBV5-6 and TRBJ2-1 provide the parts outside the CDR3, is DAGVTQSPTHLIKTRGQQVTLRCSPKSGHDTVSWYQQALGQGPQFIFQYYEEEERQRGNFPDRFSGHQFPNYSSELNVNALLLGDSALYLCASSRRDRGHEQFFGPGTRLTVL.

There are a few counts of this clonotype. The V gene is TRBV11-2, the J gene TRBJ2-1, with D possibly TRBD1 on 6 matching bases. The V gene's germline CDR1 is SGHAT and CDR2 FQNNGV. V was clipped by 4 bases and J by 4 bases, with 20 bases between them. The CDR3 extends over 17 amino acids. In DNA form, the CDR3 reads TGTGCCAGCAGCTCCCTGCAGGGGAAGACTGTATACAATGAGCAGTTCTTC. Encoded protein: CASSSLQGKTVYNEQFF.

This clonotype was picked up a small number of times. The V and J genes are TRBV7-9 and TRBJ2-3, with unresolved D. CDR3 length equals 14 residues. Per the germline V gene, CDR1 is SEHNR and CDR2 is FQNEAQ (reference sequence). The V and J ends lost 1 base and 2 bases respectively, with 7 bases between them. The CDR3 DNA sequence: TGTGCCAGCAGCTTAGGTACAGCCACAGATACGCAGTATTTT. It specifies CASSLGTATDTQYF.

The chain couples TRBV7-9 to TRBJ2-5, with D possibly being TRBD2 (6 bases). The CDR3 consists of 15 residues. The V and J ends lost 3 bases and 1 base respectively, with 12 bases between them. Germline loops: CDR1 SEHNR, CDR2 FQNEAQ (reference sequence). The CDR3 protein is CASSLRGAIQETQYF. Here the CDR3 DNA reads TGTGCCAGCAGCTTGCGGGGCGCAATCCAAGAGACCCAGTACTTC.

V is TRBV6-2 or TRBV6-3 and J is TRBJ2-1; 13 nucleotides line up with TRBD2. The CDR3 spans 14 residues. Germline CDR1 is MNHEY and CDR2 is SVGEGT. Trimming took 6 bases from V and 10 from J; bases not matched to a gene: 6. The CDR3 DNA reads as TGTGCCAGCAGACTAGCGGGGGGGATCAGAGAGCAGTTCTTC. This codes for CASRLAGGIREQFF.

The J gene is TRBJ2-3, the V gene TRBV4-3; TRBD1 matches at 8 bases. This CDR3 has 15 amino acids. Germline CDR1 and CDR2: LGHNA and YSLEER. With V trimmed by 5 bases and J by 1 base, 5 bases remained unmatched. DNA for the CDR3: TGCGCCAGCAGCTACGGACAGGGTGGCACAGATACGCAGTATTTT. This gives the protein CASSYGQGGTDTQYF.

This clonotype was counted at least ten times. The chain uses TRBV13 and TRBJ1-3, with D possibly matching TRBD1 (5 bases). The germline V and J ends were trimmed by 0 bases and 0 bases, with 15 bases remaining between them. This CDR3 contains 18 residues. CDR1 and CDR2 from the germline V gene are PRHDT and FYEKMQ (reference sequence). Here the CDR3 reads CASSLGQGLEYSGNTIYF. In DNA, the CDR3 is TGTGCCAGCAGCTTAGGCCAGGGTTTGGAATACTCTGGAAACACCATATATTTT.

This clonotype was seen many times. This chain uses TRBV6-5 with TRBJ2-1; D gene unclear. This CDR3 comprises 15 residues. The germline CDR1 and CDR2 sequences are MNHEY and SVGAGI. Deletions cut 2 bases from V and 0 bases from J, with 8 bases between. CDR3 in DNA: TGTGCCAGCAGTTACGGGATAAACTCCTACAATGAGCAGTTCTTC. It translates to CASSYGINSYNEQFF.

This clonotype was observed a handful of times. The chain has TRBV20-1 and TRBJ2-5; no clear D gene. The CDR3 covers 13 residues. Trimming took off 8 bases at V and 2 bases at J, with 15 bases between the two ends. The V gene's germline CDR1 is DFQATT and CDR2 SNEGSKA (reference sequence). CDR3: CSCQGRAQETQYF. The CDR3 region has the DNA TGCAGTTGTCAAGGACGGGCTCAAGAGACCCAGTACTTC.

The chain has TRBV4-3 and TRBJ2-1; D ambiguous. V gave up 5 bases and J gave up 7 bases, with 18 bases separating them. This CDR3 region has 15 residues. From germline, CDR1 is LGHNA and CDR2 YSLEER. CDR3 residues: CASSLAIGSSNEQFF. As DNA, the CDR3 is TGCGCCAGCAGCTTAGCCATTGGATCGTCAAATGAGCAGTTCTTC.

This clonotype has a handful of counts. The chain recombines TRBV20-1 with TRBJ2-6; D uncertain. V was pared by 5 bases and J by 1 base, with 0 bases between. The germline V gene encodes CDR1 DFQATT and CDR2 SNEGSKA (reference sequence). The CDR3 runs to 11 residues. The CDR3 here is CSASGANVLTF. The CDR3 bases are TGCAGTGCTTCTGGGGCCAACGTCCTGACTTTC.

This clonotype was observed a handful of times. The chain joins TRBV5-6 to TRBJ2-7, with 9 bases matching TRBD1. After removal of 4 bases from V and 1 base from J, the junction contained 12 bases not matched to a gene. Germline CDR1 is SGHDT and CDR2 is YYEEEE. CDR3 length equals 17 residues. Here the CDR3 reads CASSPQVGTGRSYEQYV. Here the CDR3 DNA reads TGTGCCAGCAGCCCCCAAGTAGGGACAGGGAGGTCCTACGAGCAGTACGTC.

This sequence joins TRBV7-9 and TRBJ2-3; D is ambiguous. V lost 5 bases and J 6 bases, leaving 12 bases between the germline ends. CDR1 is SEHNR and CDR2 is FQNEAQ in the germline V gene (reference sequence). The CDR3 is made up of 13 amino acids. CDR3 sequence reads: CASSQDVTDTQYF. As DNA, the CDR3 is TGTGCCAGCAGCCAAGATGTCACGGATACGCAGTATTTT.

DNA for the CDR3: TGTGCCAGCTCACCTGCCCTGGGGGCCCAGTACTTC. Residues: CASSPALGAQYF. This rearrangement joins TRBV18 to TRBJ2-5; TRBD1 or TRBD2 may be the D gene (5 bases each). This CDR3 spans 12 amino acids. Germline values: CDR1 KGHSH, CDR2 LQKENI. Trimming shortened V by 3 bases and J by 9 bases, and 11 bases separated the two germline ends.

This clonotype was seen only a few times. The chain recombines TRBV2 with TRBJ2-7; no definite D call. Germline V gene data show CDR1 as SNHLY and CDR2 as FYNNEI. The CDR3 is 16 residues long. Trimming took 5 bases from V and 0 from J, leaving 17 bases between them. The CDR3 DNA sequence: TGTGCCAGCAGTCCCCGCGGTGGCGGAAACTCCTACGAGCAGTACTTC. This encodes CASSPRGGGNSYEQYF.

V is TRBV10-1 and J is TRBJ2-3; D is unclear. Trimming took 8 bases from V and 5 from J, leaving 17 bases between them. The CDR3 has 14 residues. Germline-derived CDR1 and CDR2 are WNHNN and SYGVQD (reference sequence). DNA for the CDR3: TGCGCCAGCTCCGACTCGTACCCGGGAGATACGCAGTATTTT. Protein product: CASSDSYPGDTQYF.

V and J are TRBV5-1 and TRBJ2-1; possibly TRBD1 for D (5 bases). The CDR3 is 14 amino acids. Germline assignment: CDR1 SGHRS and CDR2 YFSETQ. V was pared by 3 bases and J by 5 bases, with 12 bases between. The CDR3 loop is CASSYTGDHNEQFF. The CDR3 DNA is TGCGCCAGCAGCTATACAGGAGACCACAATGAGCAGTTCTTC.

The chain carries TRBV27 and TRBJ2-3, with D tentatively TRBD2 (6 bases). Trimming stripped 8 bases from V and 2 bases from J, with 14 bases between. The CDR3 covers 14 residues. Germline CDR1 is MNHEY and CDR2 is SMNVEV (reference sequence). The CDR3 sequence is CASATSPATDTQYF. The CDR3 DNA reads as TGTGCCAGCGCAACTAGCCCGGCCACAGATACGCAGTATTTT.

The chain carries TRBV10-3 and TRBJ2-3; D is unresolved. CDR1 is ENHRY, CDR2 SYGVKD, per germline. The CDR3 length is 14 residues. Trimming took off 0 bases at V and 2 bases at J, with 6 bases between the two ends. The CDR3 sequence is CAISESTVTDTQYF. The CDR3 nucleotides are TGTGCCATCAGTGAGTCGACCGTCACAGATACGCAGTATTTT.

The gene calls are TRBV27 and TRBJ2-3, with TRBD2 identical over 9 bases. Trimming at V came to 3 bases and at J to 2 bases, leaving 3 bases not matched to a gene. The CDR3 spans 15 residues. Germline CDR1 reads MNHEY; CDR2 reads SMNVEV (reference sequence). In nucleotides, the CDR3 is TGTGCCAGCAGTTTCCTAGCGGGGATCACAGATACGCAGTATTTT. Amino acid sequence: CASSFLAGITDTQYF.

The CDR3 DNA follows: TGTGCCAGCAGCCCCTCACCAACGGGGGGGCCTCGTGATACGCAGTATTTT. It encodes CASSPSPTGGPRDTQYF. V gene TRBV3-1 combines with J gene TRBJ2-3; 8 positions match TRBD2. V was pared by 4 bases and J by 6 bases, with 15 bases of the junction left unmatched. Germline V lookup: CDR1 LGHDT, CDR2 YNNKEL (reference sequence). There are 17 residues in the CDR3.

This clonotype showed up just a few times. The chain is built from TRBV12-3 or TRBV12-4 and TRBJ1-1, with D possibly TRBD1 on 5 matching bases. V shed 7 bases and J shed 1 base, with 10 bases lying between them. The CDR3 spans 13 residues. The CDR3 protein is CASTLGQNTEAFF. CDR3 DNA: TGTGCCAGCACCCTCGGACAGAACACTGAAGCTTTCTTT.

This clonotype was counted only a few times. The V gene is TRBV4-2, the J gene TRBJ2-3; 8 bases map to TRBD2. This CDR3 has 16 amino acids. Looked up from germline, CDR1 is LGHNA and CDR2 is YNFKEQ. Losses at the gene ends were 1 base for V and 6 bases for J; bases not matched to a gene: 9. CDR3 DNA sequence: TGTGCCAGCAGCCAAGTTGAGTGGCGGGGGGCCGATACGCAGTATTTT. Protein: CASSQVEWRGADTQYF.

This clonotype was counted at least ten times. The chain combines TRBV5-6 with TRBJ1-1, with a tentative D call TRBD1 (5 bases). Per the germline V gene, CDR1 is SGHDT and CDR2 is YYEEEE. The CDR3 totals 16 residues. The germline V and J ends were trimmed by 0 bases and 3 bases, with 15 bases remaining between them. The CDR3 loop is CASSLVRGTTHTEAFF. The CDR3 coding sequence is TGTGCCAGCAGCTTGGTTCGGGGGACGACGCACACTGAAGCTTTCTTT.

CDR3 bases: TGTGCCAGCAGCCGGACAGGGAACTCCTACGAGCAGTACGTC. Its protein is CASSRTGNSYEQYV. The chain joins TRBV6-2 or TRBV6-3 to TRBJ2-7; 8 bases are shared with TRBD1. V lost 6 bases, J lost 0 bases, and 4 bases stayed unmatched. This CDR3 is 14 amino acids long. Looked up from germline, CDR1 is MNHEY and CDR2 is SVGEGT.

In DNA, the CDR3 is TGCGCCAGCAGCCAGGGGACCACCACAGATACGCAGTATTTT. It specifies CASSQGTTTDTQYF. This rearrangement joins TRBV4-3 to TRBJ2-3; the D gene could be TRBD1 or TRBD2 (5 bases each). Germline loops: CDR1 LGHNA, CDR2 YSLEER. The CDR3 has 14 residues. Trimming took 3 bases from V and 2 from J, leaving 9 bases between them.

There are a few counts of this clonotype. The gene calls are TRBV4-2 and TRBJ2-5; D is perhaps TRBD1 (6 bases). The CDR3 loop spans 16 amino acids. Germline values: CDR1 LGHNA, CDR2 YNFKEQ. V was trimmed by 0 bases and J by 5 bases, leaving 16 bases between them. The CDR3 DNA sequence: TGTGCCAGCAGCCAAGATCAACAACAGGGTTGGGAGACCCAGTACTTC. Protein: CASSQDQQQGWETQYF.

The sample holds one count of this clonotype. The CDR3 loop is CASRRGLGSSYEQYF. CDR3 DNA sequence: TGTGCCAGCAGGCGGGGGCTTGGGAGCTCCTACGAGCAGTACTTC. This chain joins TRBV7-9 and TRBJ2-7; perhaps TRBD2 as D (7 bases). Deletions cut 6 bases from V and 0 bases from J, with 15 bases between. The CDR3 runs to 15 residues. Looked up from germline, CDR1 is SEHNR and CDR2 is FQNEAQ (reference sequence).